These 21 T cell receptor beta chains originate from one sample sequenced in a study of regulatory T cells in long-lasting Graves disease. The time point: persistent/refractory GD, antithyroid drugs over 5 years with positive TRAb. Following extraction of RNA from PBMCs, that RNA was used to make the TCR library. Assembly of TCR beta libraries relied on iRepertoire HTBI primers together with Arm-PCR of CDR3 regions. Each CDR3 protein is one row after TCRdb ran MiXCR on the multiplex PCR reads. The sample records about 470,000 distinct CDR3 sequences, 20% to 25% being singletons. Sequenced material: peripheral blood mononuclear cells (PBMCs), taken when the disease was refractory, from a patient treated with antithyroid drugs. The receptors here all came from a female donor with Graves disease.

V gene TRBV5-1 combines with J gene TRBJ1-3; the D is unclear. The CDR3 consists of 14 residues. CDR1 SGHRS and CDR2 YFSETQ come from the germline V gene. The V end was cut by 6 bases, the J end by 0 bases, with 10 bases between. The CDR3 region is CASKPMGSGNTIYF. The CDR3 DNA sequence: TGCGCCAGCAAACCGATGGGCTCTGGAAACACCATATATTTT.

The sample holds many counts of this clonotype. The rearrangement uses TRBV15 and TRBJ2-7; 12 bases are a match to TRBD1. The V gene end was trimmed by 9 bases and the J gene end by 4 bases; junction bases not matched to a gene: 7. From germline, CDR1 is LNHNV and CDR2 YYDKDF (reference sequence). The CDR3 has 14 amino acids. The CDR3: CATAPGQGAYEQYF. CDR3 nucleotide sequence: TGTGCCACAGCGCCGGGACAGGGGGCGTACGAGCAGTACTTC.

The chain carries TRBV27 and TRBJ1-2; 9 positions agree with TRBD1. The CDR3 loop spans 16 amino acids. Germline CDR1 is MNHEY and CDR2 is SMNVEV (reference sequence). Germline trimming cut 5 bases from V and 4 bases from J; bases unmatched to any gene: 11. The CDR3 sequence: CASSPGQGIALYGYTF. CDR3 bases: TGTGCCAGCAGTCCCGGACAGGGGATAGCGCTCTATGGCTACACCTTC.

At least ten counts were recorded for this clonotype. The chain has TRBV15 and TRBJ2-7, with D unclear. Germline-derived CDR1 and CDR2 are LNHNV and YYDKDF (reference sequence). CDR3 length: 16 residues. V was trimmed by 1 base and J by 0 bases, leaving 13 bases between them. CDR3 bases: TGTGCCACCAGCAGAGCCCTCGGAGCTCTCTCCTACGAGCAGTACTTC. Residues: CATSRALGALSYEQYF.

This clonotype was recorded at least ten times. Here the CDR3 reads CSAGDSALNYGYTF. The CDR3 nucleotides read TGCAGTGCTGGGGACAGCGCCCTAAACTATGGCTACACCTTC. The genes are TRBV20-1 and TRBJ1-2; the match to TRBD1 covers 7 bases. The germline CDR1 and CDR2 sequences are DFQATT and SNEGSKA (reference sequence). This CDR3 has 14 residues. Trimming cost V 5 bases and J 2 bases; bases outside gene matches: 8.

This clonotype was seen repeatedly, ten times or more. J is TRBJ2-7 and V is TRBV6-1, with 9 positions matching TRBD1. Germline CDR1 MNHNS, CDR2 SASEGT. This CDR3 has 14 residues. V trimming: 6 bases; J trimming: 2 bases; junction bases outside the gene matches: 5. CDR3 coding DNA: TGTGCCAGCAGGTCCGGGACAGGGACCTACGAGCAGTACTTC. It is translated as CASRSGTGTYEQYF.

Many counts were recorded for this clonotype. The CDR3 here is CATWDTSNTGELFF. CDR3 DNA sequence: TGTGCCACCTGGGACACCTCGAACACCGGGGAGCTGTTTTTT. The V call is TRBV28, the J call TRBJ2-2; D perhaps matches TRBD1 (6 bases). This CDR3 region has 14 residues. Germline V lookup: CDR1 MDHEN, CDR2 SYDVKM. Trimming shortened V by 10 bases and J by 0 bases, and 12 bases separated the two germline ends.

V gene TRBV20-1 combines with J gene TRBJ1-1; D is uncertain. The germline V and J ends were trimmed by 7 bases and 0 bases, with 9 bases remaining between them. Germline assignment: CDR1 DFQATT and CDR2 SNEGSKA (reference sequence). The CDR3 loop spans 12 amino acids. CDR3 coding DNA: TGCAGTGGGCTGTCAGTGAACACTGAAGCTTTCTTT. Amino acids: CSGLSVNTEAFF.

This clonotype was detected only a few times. The CDR3 nucleotides read TGTGCCAGCAATGGGGGGGGCCCCTTAGATACGCAGTATTTT. Its protein product is CASNGGGPLDTQYF. V is TRBV28 and J is TRBJ2-3; the D gene is possibly TRBD2 (7 bases). From germline, CDR1 is MDHEN and CDR2 SYDVKM. Deletions cut 7 bases from V and 5 bases from J, with 16 bases between. There are 14 residues in the CDR3.

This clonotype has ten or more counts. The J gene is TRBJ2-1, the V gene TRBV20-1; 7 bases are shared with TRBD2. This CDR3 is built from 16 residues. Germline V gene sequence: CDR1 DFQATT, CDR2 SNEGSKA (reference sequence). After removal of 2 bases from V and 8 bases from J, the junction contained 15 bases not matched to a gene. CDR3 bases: TGCAGTGCTAGACCGCTAGCGGTCATACCCGTGGATGAGCAGTTCTTC. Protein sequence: CSARPLAVIPVDEQFF.

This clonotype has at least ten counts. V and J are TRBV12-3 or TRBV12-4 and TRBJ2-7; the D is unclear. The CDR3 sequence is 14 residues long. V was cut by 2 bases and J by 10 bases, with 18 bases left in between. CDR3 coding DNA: TGTGCCAGCAGTTTAAACCGGGCTCGACCCGCACAGTACTTC. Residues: CASSLNRARPAQYF.

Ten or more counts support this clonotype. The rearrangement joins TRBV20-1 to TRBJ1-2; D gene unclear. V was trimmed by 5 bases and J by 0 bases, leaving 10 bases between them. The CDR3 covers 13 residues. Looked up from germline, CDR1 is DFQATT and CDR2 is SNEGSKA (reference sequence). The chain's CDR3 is CSAPVRANYGYTF. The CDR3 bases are TGCAGTGCTCCTGTGAGAGCTAACTATGGCTACACCTTC.

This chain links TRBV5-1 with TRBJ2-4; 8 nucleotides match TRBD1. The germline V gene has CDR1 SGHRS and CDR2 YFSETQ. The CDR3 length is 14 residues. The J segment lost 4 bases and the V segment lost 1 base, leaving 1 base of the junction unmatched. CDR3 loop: CASSLTGGKNIQYF. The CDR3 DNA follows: TGCGCCAGCAGCTTGACAGGGGGTAAAAACATTCAGTACTTC. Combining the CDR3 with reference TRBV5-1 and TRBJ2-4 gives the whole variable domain KAGVTQTPRYLIKTRGQQVTLSCSPISGHRSVSWYQQTPGQGLQFLFEYFSETQRNKGNFPGRFSGRQFSNSRSEMNVSTLELGDSALYLCASSLTGGKNIQYFGAGTRLSVL.

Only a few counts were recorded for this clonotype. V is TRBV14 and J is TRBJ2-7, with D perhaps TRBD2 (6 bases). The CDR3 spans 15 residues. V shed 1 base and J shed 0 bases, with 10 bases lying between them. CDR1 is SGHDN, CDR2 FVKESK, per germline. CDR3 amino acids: CASSQVAGTSYEQYF. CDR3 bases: TGTGCCAGCAGCCAAGTCGCGGGGACCTCCTACGAGCAGTACTTC.

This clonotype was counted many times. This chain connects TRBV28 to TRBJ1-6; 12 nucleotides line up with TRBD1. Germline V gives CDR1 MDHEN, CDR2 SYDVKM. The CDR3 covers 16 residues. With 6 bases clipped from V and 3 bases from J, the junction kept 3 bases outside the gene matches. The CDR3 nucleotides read TGTGCCAGCAGACGGGACAGGGGGCTCTATAATTCACCCCTCCACTTT. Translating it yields CASRRDRGLYNSPLHF.

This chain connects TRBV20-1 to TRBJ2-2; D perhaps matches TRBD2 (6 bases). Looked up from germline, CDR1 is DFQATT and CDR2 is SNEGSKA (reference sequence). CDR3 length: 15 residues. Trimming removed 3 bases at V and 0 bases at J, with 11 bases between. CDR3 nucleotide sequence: TGCAGTGCTAGTACCGGGACTGCGAACACCGGGGAGCTGTTTTTT. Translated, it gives CSASTGTANTGELFF.

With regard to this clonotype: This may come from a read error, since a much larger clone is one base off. As DNA, the CDR3 is TGTGCCAGCAGAAGACTAGCGGGAGCCGTTCGTGCCGGGAAGCTGTTTTTT. Its translation is CASRRLAGAVRAGKLFF. The chain links TRBV27 to TRBJ2-2; 12 bases are a match to TRBD2. This CDR3 comprises 17 residues. The germline gives CDR1 MNHEY, CDR2 SMNVEV (reference sequence).

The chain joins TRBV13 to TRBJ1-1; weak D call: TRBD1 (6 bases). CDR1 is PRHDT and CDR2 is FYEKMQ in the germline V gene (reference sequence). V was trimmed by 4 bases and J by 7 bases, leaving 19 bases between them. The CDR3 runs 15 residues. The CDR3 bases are TGTGCCAGCAGCTCGTGGACAGAGATTTATGGTGAAGCTTTCTTT. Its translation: CASSSWTEIYGEAFF. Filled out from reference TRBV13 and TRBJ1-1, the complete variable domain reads AAGVIQSPRHLIKEKRETATLKCYPIPRHDTVYWYQQGPGQDPQFLISFYEKMQSDKGSIPDRFSAQQFSDYHSELNMSSLELGDSALYFCASSSWTEIYGEAFFGQGTRLTVV.

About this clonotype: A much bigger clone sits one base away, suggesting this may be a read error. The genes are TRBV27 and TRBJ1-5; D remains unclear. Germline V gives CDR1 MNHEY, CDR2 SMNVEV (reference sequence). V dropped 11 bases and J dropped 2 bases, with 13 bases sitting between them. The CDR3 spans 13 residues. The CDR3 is CACGSQGNQPQHF. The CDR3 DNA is TGTGCCTGCGGGTCTCAGGGCAATCAGCCCCAGCATTTT.

Here the CDR3 reads CASSQAPTTKMQGYTF. For the CDR3, the DNA is TGTGCCAGCAGCCAAGCTCCTACAACCAAAATGCAGGGCTACACCTTC. The gene calls are TRBV3-1 and TRBJ1-2; D unresolved. Germline assignment: CDR1 LGHDT and CDR2 YNNKEL (reference sequence). The CDR3 is 16 residues long. Trimming removed 1 base at V and 8 bases at J, with 20 bases between.

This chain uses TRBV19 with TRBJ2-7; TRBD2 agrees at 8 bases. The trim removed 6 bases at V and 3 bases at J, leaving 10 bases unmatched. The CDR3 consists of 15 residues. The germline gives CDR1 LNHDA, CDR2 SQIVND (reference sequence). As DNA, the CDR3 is TGTGCCAGTAGCCCCGGACTAGCCCTATTCTACGAGCAGTACTTC. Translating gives CASSPGLALFYEQYF.